This T cell receptor beta chain originates from a study of cytomegalovirus exposure and HLA in healthy donors. Study overall: Approximately 81% of 398 genotyped donors fell in the Caucasian-associated ancestry cluster. Overall study results and limits: The listing of 160 or so TCR beta chains classed them as cytomegalovirus-associated.

PCR amplification relied on 60 Vbeta primers (plus 13 Jbeta primers). Sequenced by immunoSEQ multiplex PCR; TCRdb stores in-frame clones only, minus some. The sample table includes 150,000 or so clones. For this clone: Its specificity is unknown.

Sequencing was carried out using PBMCs. The clonotype comes from a woman between 18 and 30 years old in good health and CMV-seronegative.

The CDR3 is CASNRQAVGTQYF. Written as DNA, the CDR3 is TGTGCCAGCAACAGACAGGCTGTTGGTACGCAGTATTTT. The rearrangement links TRBV6-6 to TRBJ2-3, with a tentative D call TRBD1 (6 bases). The CDR3 is 13 amino acids. Trimming took off 7 bases at V and 8 bases at J, with 16 bases between the two ends. Germline V lookup: CDR1 MNHNY, CDR2 SVGAGI (reference sequence).